This TCR beta chain was sequenced for a study of shared clonotypes between healthy human individuals. Original methodology: ImmunoSEQ junction-only sequences lacked quality scores, so their filtering differed. Data came from immunoSEQ multiplex PCR; TCRdb stores just in-frame clones and leaves some out. The DNA gave D and trimming, while V, J and clone size come from that table. The repertoire holds approximately 720,000 clones, with more than 70% as singletons. The V gene lost 5 bases and the J gene lost 4 bases, with 17 bases spanning the gap. Germline V gene sequence: CDR1 SGHTA, CDR2 FQGNSA. The CDR3 has 15 amino acids.

The chain uses TRBV7-2 and TRBJ1-2; a weak D match, TRBD1 (6 bases). The specimen sequenced was memory CD4+ T cells sorted from blood. Regarding subset: CD45RA-negative fraction. The sequence was obtained from a woman in her twenties or thirties in good health. CDR3 bases: TGTGCCAGCAGCCCCCGGGACATAAGGCGCTATGGCTACACCTTC. It is translated as CASSPRDIRRYGYTF.